This passage covers 6 T cell receptor beta chains from one sample sequenced in a study of control samples from healthy donors and cancer patients. Assay: immunoSEQ multiplex PCR; the TCRdb copy retains only in-frame clones and omits some. The sample holds roughly 88,000 clones; 90% to 95% are singletons and the top ten take around 0.92%. Sequenced sample: blood. Receptors were obtained from a woman aged 30 to 39 in good health.

The chain has TRBV19 and TRBJ2-1; 11 bases are shared with TRBD2. V was pared by 3 bases and J by 7 bases, with 5 bases of the junction left unmatched. This CDR3 region has 15 residues. CDR1 is LNHDA, CDR2 SQIVND, per germline (reference sequence). The CDR3 spells CASSIVSGRGNEQFF. The DNA of the CDR3 is TGTGCCAGTAGTATTGTTAGCGGGAGGGGAAATGAGCAGTTCTTC. The variable domain in full, completed from reference TRBV19 and TRBJ2-1, reads DGGITQSPKYLFRKEGQNVTLSCEQNLNHDAMYWYRQDPGQGLRLIYYSQIVNDFQKGDIAEGYSVSREKKESFPLTVTSAQKNPTAFYLCASSIVSGRGNEQFFGPGTRLTVL.

The rearrangement joins TRBV6-1 to TRBJ1-2, with D perhaps TRBD1 (6 bases). CDR3 size: 16 residues. Germline V gene data show CDR1 as MNHNS and CDR2 as SASEGT. Trimming stripped 0 bases from V and 2 bases from J, with 13 bases between. The chain's CDR3 is CASSEAGTTPNYGYTF. CDR3 DNA: TGTGCCAGCAGTGAAGCCGGGACAACTCCAAACTATGGCTACACCTTC.

V usage is TRBV25-1 and J usage is TRBJ1-2, with 9 nucleotides matching TRBD1. Trimming at V came to 3 bases and at J to 6 bases, leaving 2 bases not matched to a gene. Germline assignment: CDR1 MGHDK and CDR2 SYGVNS. The CDR3 is made up of 13 amino acids. CDR3 residues: CASSDGTGNGYTF. The CDR3 nucleotides are TGTGCCAGCAGTGACGGGACAGGGAATGGCTACACCTTC.

In this sample, this clone turned up once. At one end the junction does not follow the germline gene, possibly because of a read error. The chain carries TRBV5-1 and TRBJ2-7; possibly TRBD2 for D (6 bases). Per germline, CDR1 SGHRS and CDR2 YFSETQ. The CDR3 is made up of 17 amino acids. The CDR3 region is CVSSLEGSGGPSYEQYF. The DNA of the CDR3 is TGCGTCAGCAGCTTGGAGGGTAGCGGAGGACCTTCCTACGAGCAGTACTTC. Together with reference TRBV5-1 and TRBJ2-7, the CDR3 gives the full variable domain: KAGVTQTPRYLIKTRGQQVTLSCSPISGHRSVSWYQQTPGQGLQFLFEYFSETQRNKGNFPGRFSGRQFSNSRSEMNVSTLELGDSALYLCVSSLEGSGGPSYEQYFGPGTRLTVT.

The chain combines TRBV6-5 with TRBJ1-3, with D possibly matching TRBD1 (5 bases). The CDR3 has 15 amino acids. The germline V and J ends were trimmed by 6 bases and 0 bases, with 12 bases remaining between them. Germline V gene data show CDR1 as MNHEY and CDR2 as SVGAGI. The DNA for the CDR3 is TGTGCCAGCAGAAGCGCGACAGACTCTGGAAACACCATATATTTT. This sequence encodes CASRSATDSGNTIYF.

The chain has TRBV5-1 and TRBJ1-2; D gene unclear. This CDR3 is 15 amino acids long. V was shortened by 5 bases and J by 3 bases, with 17 bases between the two germline ends. Germline CDR1 SGHRS, CDR2 YFSETQ. The CDR3 DNA reads as TGCGCCAGCAGGGCAAACTCAGGATCTGACTATGGCTACACCTTC. As protein: CASRANSGSDYGYTF.